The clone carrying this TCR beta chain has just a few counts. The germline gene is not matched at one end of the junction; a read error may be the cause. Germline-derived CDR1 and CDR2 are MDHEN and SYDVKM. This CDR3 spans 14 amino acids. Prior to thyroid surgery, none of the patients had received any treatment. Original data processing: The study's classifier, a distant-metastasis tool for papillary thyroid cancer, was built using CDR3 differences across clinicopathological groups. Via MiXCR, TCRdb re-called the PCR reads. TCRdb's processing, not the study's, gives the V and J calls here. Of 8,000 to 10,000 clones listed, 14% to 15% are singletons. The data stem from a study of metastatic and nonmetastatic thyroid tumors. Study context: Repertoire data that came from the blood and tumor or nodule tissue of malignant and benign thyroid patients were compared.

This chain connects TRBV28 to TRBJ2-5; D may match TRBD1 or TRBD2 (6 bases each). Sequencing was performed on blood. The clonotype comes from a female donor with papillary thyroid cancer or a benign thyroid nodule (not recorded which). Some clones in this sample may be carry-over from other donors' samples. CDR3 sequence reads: CASSRQEGQETQYF. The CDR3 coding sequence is TGTGCCAGCAGCCGACAGGAGGGTCAAGAGACCCAGTACTTT.